Listed below are T cell receptor beta chains from one sample, sequenced in a study of control samples from healthy donors and cancer patients. The table came from immunoSEQ multiplex PCR; TCRdb's copy has only in-frame clones and leaves some out. The table records roughly 120,000 clones, about 95% of them present only once. The sample consisted of blood. The receptor set was obtained from a man aged 25-45 years in good health. Both conserved end residues are part of each CDR3. A D gene is named only where the DNA matches it firmly. Some rows have no size entry. The others give once, few or many, or a class for an expanded clone.

>TRBJ1-5|NA|NA|TRBV4-3
CASSQSRYSMNQPQHF
TGCGCCAGCAGCCAATCAAGATACAGCATGAATCAGCCCCAGCATTTT
>TRBJ1-1|NA|NA|TRBV5-1
CASSPQQAARTEAFF
TGCGCCAGCAGCCCCCAACAGGCCGCCAGAACTGAAGCTTTCTTT
>TRBJ1-2|NA|NA|TRBV10-3
CAISETAEPSDGYTF
TGTGCCATCAGTGAAACGGCAGAGCCTTCGGATGGCTACACCTTC
>TRBJ1-2|NA|NA|TRBV6-1
CASSERENYGYTF
TGTGCCAGCAGTGAGAGGGAAAACTATGGCTACACCTTC
>TRBJ2-1|NA|NA|TRBV6-5
CASSRYGGDSNEQFF
TGTGCCAGCAGTAGATACGGCGGGGACTCCAATGAGCAGTTCTTC
>TRBJ2-5|TRBD2|NA|TRBV7-9
CASSFGGADQETQYF
TGTGCCAGCAGCTTCGGGGGGGCCGACCAAGAGACCCAGTACTTC
>TRBJ1-5|NA|NA|TRBV6-4
CASSVGGNQPQHF
TGTGCCAGCAGTGTCGGGGGAAATCAGCCCCAGCATTTT
>TRBJ2-3|NA|NA|TRBV18
CASSLTTGRITDTQYF
TGTGCCAGCTCACTAACGACGGGCCGAATAACAGATACGCAGTATTTT
>TRBJ2-5|TRBD1|NA|TRBV5-1
CASSLETGLEETQYF
TGCGCCAGCAGCTTGGAGACAGGGTTGGAAGAGACCCAGTACTTC
>TRBJ2-5|NA|NA|TRBV4-3
CASSQDGWGRRETQYF
TGCGCCAGCAGCCAAGATGGCTGGGGGAGGCGGGAGACCCAGTACTTC
>TRBJ1-1|NA|NA|TRBV7-2
CASSRGPQNTEAFF
TGTGCCAGCAGCCGTGGACCGCAGAACACTGAAGCTTTCTTT
>TRBJ1-2|TRBD1|NA|TRBV7-9
CASSLGQGAVNYGYTF
TGTGCCAGCAGCTTGGGACAGGGGGCGGTCAACTATGGCTACACCTTC
>TRBJ1-1|NA|NA|TRBV5-8
CASSPGMISEAFF
TGTGCCAGCAGCCCGGGGATGATATCAGAAGCTTTCTTT
>TRBJ2-5|TRBD2|NA|TRBV9
CASSPGLAGLGETQYF
TGTGCCAGCAGCCCCGGACTAGCGGGGTTGGGGGAGACCCAGTACTTC
>TRBJ2-2|TRBD1|NA|TRBV7-2
CASSSGQLNTGELFF
TGTGCCAGCAGCTCGGGACAGCTGAACACCGGGGAGCTGTTTTTT
>TRBJ1-3|NA|once|TRBV19
CASSLRSSGNTIYF
TGTGCCAGTAGCCTCAGGAGCTCTGGAAATACCATATATTTT
>TRBJ2-3|NA|NA|TRBV5-1
CASSSGGTQPTDTQYF
TGCGCCAGCAGCTCCGGCGGGACTCAGCCCACAGATACGCAGTATTTT
>TRBJ1-2|TRBD1|NA|TRBV14
CASVRPGQEFYGYTF
TGTGCCAGCGTAAGACCGGGACAGGAATTCTATGGCTACACCTTC
>TRBJ1-2|TRBD1|NA|TRBV27
CASSFRDSPGYTF
TGTGCCAGCAGTTTCCGGGACAGCCCCGGCTACACCTTC
>TRBJ1-3|NA|once|TRBV6-5
CASKTGTSGNTIYF
TGTGCCAGCAAAACCGGGACATCCGGAAACACCATATATTTT
>TRBJ2-7|NA|NA|TRBV30
CAWRPPLRRSYEQYF
TGTGCCTGGAGGCCACCCCTCAGGCGATCCTACGAGCAGTACTTC
>TRBJ1-3|TRBD1|NA|TRBV7-8
CASSLAVDRGAGNTIYF
TGTGCCAGCAGCTTAGCCGTTGACAGGGGGGCTGGAAACACCATATATTTT
>TRBJ1-5|NA|NA|TRBV28
CASSPGWEPGNQPQHF
TGTGCCAGCAGCCCGGGATGGGAGCCAGGGAATCAGCCCCAGCATTTT
>TRBJ2-3|NA|NA|TRBV15
CATSRDPVDTQYF
TGTGCCACCAGCAGAGACCCCGTGGATACGCAGTATTTT
>TRBJ1-6|TRBD1|NA|TRBV4-3
CASSQDTTGTTSPLHF
TGCGCCAGCAGCCAAGACACGACAGGGACGACTTCACCCCTCCACTTT
>TRBJ2-7|TRBD2|once|TRBV28
CASPLTSGGLIHEQYF
TGTGCCAGCCCCCTTACTAGCGGGGGGCTAATCCACGAGCAGTACTTC
>TRBJ2-4|TRBD1|NA|TRBV30
CAWSDSDRPKNIQYF
TGTGCCTGGAGTGATTCGGACAGGCCCAAAAACATTCAGTACTTC
>TRBJ2-1|TRBD2|once|TRBV5-4
CASSASGGSYNEQFF
TGTGCCAGCAGCGCTAGCGGGGGGAGTTACAATGAGCAGTTCTTC
>TRBJ2-7|NA|NA|TRBV13
CASSLVGRGYEQYF
TGTGCCAGCAGCTTAGTGGGCAGGGGTTACGAGCAGTACTTC
>TRBJ1-2|NA|NA|TRBV29-1
CSVGGGLLYGYTF
TGCAGCGTTGGGGGGGGACTTCTCTATGGCTACACCTTC
>TRBJ2-7|NA|NA|TRBV4-1
CASSQDRGMLDEQYF
TGCGCCAGCAGCCAAGATCGGGGGATGCTCGACGAGCAGTACTTC
>TRBJ1-2|NA|once|TRBV4-3
CASSLTATITNYGYTF
TGCGCCAGCAGCCTAACCGCCACGATCACTAACTATGGCTACACCTTC
>TRBJ1-1|NA|NA|TRBV7-2
CASVLGPQNTEAFF
TGTGCCAGCGTACTGGGACCCCAGAACACTGAAGCTTTCTTT
>TRBJ2-3|NA|NA|TRBV23-1
CASTTADTQYF
TGCGCCAGCACCACAGCAGATACGCAGTATTTT
>TRBJ2-7|NA|NA|TRBV6-5
CASTTGTIYEQYF
TGTGCCAGCACCACCGGGACGATCTACGAGCAGTACTTC
>TRBJ2-7|NA|NA|TRBV5-4
CASSPTGWGAEQYF
TGTGCCAGCAGCCCCACGGGGTGGGGGGCCGAGCAGTACTTC
>TRBJ1-2|TRBD1|NA|TRBV14
CASSPGQGVFYGYTF
TGTGCCAGCAGCCCGGGACAGGGGGTCTTCTATGGCTACACCTTC
>TRBJ1-5|TRBD1|NA|TRBV10-3
CAISEGDSTLQPQHF
TGTGCCATCAGTGAGGGGGACAGTACCTTACAGCCCCAGCATTTT
>TRBJ2-1|NA|NA|TRBV2
CASILGGASYNEQFF
TGTGCCAGCATCCTGGGGGGGGCAAGTTACAATGAGCAGTTCTTC
>TRBJ1-4|NA|NA|TRBV2
CASSVRANEKLFF
TGTGCCAGCAGTGTGAGGGCGAATGAAAAACTGTTTTTT
>TRBJ1-2|NA|NA|TRBV6-6
CASRDDGGDGYTF
TGTGCCAGCAGAGATGACGGAGGAGATGGCTACACCTTC
>TRBJ1-5|NA|NA|TRBV30
CAWSVLGKSAQHF
TGTGCCTGGAGTGTACTCGGGAAATCAGCCCAGCATTTT
>TRBJ2-3|TRBD1|once|TRBV5-1
CASSLGQTLSDTQYF
TGCGCCAGCAGCCTGGGACAGACCCTCTCAGATACGCAGTATTTT
>TRBJ2-2|NA|few|TRBV19
CASSDGRAVTGELFF
TGTGCCAGTAGTGACGGCAGGGCAGTGACCGGGGAGCTGTTTTTT
>TRBJ1-6|NA|NA|TRBV6-5
CASSYDSNSPLHF
TGTGCCAGCAGTTACGACAGTAATTCACCCCTCCACTTT
>TRBJ1-3|NA|NA|TRBV7-9
CASSFVSRGPEGNTIYF
TGTGCCAGCAGCTTTGTCTCGAGGGGCCCGGAGGGAAACACCATATATTTT